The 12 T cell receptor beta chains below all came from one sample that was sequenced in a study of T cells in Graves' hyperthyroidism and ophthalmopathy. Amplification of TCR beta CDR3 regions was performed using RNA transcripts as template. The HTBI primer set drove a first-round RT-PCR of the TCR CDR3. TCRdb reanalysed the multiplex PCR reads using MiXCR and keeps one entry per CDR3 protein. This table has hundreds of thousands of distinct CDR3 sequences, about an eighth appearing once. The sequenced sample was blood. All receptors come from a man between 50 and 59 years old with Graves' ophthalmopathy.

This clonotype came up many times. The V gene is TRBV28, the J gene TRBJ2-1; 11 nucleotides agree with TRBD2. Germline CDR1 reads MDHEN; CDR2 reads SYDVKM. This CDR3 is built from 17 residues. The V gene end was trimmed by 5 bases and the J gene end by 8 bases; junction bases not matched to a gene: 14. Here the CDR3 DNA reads TGTGCCAGCAGTCCGACACTCACTAGCGGGAGAGGCGATGAGCAGTTCTTC. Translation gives CASSPTLTSGRGDEQFF. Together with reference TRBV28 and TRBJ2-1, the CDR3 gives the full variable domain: DVKVTQSSRYLVKRTGEKVFLECVQDMDHENMFWYRQDPGLGLRLIYFSYDVKMKEKGDIPEGYSVSREKKERFSLILESASTNQTSMYLCASSPTLTSGRGDEQFFGPGTRLTVL.

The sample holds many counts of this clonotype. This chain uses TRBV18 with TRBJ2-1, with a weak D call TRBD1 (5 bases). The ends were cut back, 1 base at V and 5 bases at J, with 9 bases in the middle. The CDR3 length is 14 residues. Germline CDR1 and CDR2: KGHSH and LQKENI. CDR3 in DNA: TGTGCCAGCTCACCACAACAGGCCCACAATGAGCAGTTCTTC. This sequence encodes CASSPQQAHNEQFF. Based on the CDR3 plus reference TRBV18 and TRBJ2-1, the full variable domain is NAGVMQNPRHLVRRRGQEARLRCSPMKGHSHVYWYRQLPEEGLKFMVYLQKENIIDESGMPKERFSAEFPKEGPSILRIQQVVRGDSAAYFCASSPQQAHNEQFFGPGTRLTVL.

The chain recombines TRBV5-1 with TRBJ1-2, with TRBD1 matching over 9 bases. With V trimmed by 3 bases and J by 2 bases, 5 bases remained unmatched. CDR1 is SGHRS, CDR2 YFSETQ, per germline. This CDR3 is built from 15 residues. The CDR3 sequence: CASSSQGAPNYGYTF. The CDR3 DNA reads TGCGCCAGCAGCTCACAGGGGGCGCCCAACTATGGCTACACCTTC.

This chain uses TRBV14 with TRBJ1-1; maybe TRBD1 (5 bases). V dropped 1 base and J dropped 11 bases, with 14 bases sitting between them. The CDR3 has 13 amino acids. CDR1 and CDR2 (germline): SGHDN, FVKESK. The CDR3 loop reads CASSQVRGGGAFF. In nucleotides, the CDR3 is TGTGCCAGCAGCCAAGTTCGTGGGGGGGGTGCTTTCTTT.

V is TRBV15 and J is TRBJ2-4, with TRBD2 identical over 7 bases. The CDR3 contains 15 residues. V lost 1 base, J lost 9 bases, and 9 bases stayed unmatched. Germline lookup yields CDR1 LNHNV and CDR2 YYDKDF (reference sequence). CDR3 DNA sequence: TGTGCCACCAGCAGAGGGACTAGAGCCCCCGTCATTCAGTACTTC. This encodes CATSRGTRAPVIQYF.

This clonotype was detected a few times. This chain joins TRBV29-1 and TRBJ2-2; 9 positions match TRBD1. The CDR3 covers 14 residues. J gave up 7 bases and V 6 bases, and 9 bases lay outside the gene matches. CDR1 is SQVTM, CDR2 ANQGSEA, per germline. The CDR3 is CSVAGTGSGGELFF. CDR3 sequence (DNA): TGCAGCGTAGCCGGGACAGGGAGCGGCGGGGAGCTGTTTTTT.

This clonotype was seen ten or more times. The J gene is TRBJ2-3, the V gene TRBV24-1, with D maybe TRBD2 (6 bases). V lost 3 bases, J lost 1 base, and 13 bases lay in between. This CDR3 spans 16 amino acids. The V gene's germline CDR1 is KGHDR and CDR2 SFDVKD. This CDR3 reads CATSDLRDSGTDTQYF. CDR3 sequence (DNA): TGTGCCACCAGTGATCTCCGGGACTCTGGCACAGATACGCAGTATTTT.

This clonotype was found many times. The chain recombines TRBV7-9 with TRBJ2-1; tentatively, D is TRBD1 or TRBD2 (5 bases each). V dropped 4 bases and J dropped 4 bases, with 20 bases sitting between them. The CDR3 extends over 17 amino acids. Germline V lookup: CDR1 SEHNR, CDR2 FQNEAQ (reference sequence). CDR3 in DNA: TGTGCCAGCAGCTCCACCCGCAGCGGACAAGGATACAATGAGCAGTTCTTC. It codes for CASSSTRSGQGYNEQFF.

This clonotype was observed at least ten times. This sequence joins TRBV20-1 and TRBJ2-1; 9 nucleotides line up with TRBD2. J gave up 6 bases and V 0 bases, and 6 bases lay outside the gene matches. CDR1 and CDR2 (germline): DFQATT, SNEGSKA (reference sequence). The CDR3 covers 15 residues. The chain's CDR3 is CSAREYSGRTNEQFF. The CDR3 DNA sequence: TGCAGTGCTAGAGAGTATAGCGGGAGAACCAATGAGCAGTTCTTC.

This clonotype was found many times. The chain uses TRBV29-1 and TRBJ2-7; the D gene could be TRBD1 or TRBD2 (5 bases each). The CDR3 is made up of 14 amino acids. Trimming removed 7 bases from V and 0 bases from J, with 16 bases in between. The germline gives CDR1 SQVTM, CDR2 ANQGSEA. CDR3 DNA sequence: TGCAGCGGTGCCGGGCCCGGGGCCTCCTACGAGCAGTACTTC. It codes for CSGAGPGASYEQYF.

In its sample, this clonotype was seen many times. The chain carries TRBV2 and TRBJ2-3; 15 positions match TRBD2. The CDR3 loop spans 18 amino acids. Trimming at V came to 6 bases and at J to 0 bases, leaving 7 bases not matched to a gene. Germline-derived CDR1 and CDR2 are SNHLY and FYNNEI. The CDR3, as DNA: TGTGCCAGCAGGACCGGGACTAGCGGGGGGCCGAGCACAGATACGCAGTATTTT. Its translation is CASRTGTSGGPSTDTQYF.

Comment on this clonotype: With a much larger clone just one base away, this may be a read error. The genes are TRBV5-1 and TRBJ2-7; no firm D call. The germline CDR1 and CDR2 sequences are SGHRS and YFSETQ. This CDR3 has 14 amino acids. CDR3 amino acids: CASSLAMGNYGQYF. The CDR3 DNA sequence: TGCGCCAGCAGCTTGGCCATGGGAAACTACGGGCAGTACTTC.